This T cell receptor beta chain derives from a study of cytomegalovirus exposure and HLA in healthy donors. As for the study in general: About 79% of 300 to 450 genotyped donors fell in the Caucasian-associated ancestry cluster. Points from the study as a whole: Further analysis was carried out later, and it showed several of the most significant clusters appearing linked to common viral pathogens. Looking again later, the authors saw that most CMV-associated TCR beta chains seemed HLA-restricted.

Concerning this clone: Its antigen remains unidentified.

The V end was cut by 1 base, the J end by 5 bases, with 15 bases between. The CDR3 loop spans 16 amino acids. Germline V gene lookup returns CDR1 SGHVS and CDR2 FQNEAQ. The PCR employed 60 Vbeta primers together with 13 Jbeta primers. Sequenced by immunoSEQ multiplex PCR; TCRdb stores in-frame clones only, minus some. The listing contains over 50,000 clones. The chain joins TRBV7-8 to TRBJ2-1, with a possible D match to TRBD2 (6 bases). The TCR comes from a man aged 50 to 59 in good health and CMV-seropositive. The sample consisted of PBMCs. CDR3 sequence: CASSLGTLALHNEQFF. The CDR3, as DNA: TGTGCCAGCAGCTTAGGTACCCTAGCGCTCCACAATGAGCAGTTCTTC.